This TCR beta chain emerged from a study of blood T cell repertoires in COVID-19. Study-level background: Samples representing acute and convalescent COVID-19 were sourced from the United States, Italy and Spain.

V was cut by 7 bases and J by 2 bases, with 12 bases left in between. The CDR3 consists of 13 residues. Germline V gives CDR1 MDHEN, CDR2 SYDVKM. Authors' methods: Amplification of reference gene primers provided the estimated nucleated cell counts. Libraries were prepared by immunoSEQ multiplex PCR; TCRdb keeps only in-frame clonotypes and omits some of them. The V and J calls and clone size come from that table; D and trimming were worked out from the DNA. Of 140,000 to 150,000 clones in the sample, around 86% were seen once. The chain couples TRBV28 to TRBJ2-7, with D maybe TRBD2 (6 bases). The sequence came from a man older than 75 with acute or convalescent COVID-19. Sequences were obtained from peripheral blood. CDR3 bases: TGTGCCAGCATCTCAGCGGGCGCCTACGAGCAGTACTTC. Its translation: CASISAGAYEQYF. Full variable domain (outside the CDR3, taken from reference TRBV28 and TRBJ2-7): DVKVTQSSRYLVKRTGEKVFLECVQDMDHENMFWYRQDPGLGLRLIYFSYDVKMKEKGDIPEGYSVSREKKERFSLILESASTNQTSMYLCASISAGAYEQYFGPGTRLTVT.